Shown below are 24 T cell receptor beta chains from a single sample sequenced in a study of PD-L1 blockade in urothelial cancer. Using immunoSEQ multiplex PCR, the repertoire was profiled, and TCRdb retains in-frame clones only, with some absent. Here the sample spans roughly 56,000 clones, approximately 80% being singletons. This material consisted of PBMCs, taken around atezolizumab (anti-PD-L1) treatment. All receptors derive from a man between 65 and 79 years old with urothelial cancer.

The genes are TRBV7-9 and TRBJ2-7, with 7 bases aligning to TRBD1. The CDR3 length is 14 residues. The germline V gene encodes CDR1 SEHNR and CDR2 FQNEAQ (reference sequence). V shed 2 bases, J shed 4 bases, and the junction held 5 bases outside the gene matches. The CDR3: CASSLIDRAYEQYF. As DNA, the CDR3 is TGTGCCAGCAGCTTAATCGACAGGGCGTACGAGCAGTACTTC.

In regard to this clone: A junction boundary mismatches the germline segment, possibly from a read error. The rearrangement links TRBV7-7 to TRBJ2-1, with 13 positions matching TRBD2. This CDR3 is 15 amino acids long. Germline V gene lookup returns CDR1 SSHAT and CDR2 FNYEAQ (reference sequence). Here the CDR3 DNA reads TGTGCTAGCAGCTTTGGGACTAGCGGGAACAATGAGCAGTTCTTC. This translates into CASSFGTSGNNEQFF.

J is TRBJ2-7 and V is TRBV19; 7 bases are shared with TRBD2. Germline loops: CDR1 LNHDA, CDR2 SQIVND (reference sequence). The CDR3 totals 15 residues. The ends lost 2 bases at V and 1 base at J; junction bases unmatched: 5. The chain's CDR3 is CASSIRLAASYEQYF. In DNA, the CDR3 is TGTGCCAGTAGTATACGGCTAGCGGCGTCCTACGAGCAGTACTTC.

The chain uses TRBV30 and TRBJ2-2; D call uncertain. CDR1 is GTSNPN and CDR2 is SVGIG in the germline V gene (reference sequence). The V end lost 0 bases, the J end lost 6 bases, and 11 bases lay between the germline ends. The CDR3 loop spans 14 amino acids. CDR3 DNA: TGTGCCTGGAGTGTGTCCCCGGTAGCCGGGGAGCTGTTTTTT. Amino acids: CAWSVSPVAGELFF.

This clone appeared once. This chain joins TRBV29-1 and TRBJ2-3; 8 bases line up with TRBD1. CDR1 and CDR2 from the germline V gene are SQVTM and ANQGSEA. Trimming cost V 6 bases and J 4 bases; bases outside gene matches: 0. This CDR3 has 11 residues. The CDR3 loop is CSVDRADTQYF. Written as DNA, the CDR3 is TGCAGCGTGGACAGGGCAGATACGCAGTATTTT.

This clone was seen just once. This sequence joins TRBV11-2 and TRBJ2-3; TRBD1 aligns across 11 bases. The CDR3 totals 15 residues. Per the germline V gene, CDR1 is SGHAT and CDR2 is FQNNGV. Trimming cost V 6 bases and J 3 bases; bases outside gene matches: 5. CDR3 in DNA: TGTGCCAGCAGGGGCGGGACAGGGGGTACAGATACGCAGTATTTT. Translation: CASRGGTGGTDTQYF.

This clone showed up just once. The rearrangement joins TRBV10-2 to TRBJ2-3, with 7 positions matching TRBD2. The CDR3 runs to 16 residues. Trimming at V came to 8 bases and at J to 4 bases, leaving 15 bases not matched to a gene. CDR1 is WSHSY, CDR2 SAAADI, per germline. The CDR3 protein is CASSGRRTSVPDTQYF. The DNA for the CDR3 is TGCGCCAGCTCAGGCCGTAGGACTAGTGTCCCAGATACGCAGTATTTT.

V gene TRBV9 combines with J gene TRBJ1-3, with D maybe TRBD1 (6 bases). The germline CDR1 and CDR2 sequences are SGDLS and YYNGEE. Trimming stripped 0 bases from V and 2 bases from J, with 9 bases between. The CDR3 is made up of 15 amino acids. Here the CDR3 DNA reads TGTGCCAGCAGCGTAGTGTCAGGGGCTGGAAACACCATATATTTT. As protein: CASSVVSGAGNTIYF.

V gene TRBV18 combines with J gene TRBJ1-2, with 11 bases aligning to TRBD1. The germline CDR1 and CDR2 sequences are KGHSH and LQKENI. The V segment lost 3 bases and the J segment 6 bases; nucleotides outside the gene matches: 0. CDR3 length: 13 residues. The DNA for the CDR3 is TGTGCCAGCTCACCGGGACAGGGGGATGGCTACACCTTC. Encoded protein: CASSPGQGDGYTF.

V gene TRBV28 combines with J gene TRBJ1-5; D uncertain. In germline, CDR1 is MDHEN, CDR2 SYDVKM. V shed 7 bases and J shed 4 bases, with 11 bases lying between them. There are 13 residues in the CDR3. CDR3 amino acids: CASTSTGNQPQHF. CDR3 in DNA: TGTGCCAGCACCTCGACTGGAAATCAGCCCCAGCATTTT.

The gene calls are TRBV5-1 and TRBJ2-1, with 7 bases aligning to TRBD2. The CDR3 runs to 15 residues. V dropped 4 bases and J dropped 5; count of bases not matched to a gene: 9. Per the germline V gene, CDR1 is SGHRS and CDR2 is YFSETQ. In nucleotides, the CDR3 is TGCGCCAGCAGCCCCCCATGGGCGGGAGACAATGAGCAGTTCTTC. It yields the protein CASSPPWAGDNEQFF.

A note on this clone: This CDR3 is also generated by other DNA sequences in the sample. V usage is TRBV18 and J usage is TRBJ2-5, with D unresolved. The CDR3 runs 11 residues. Per the germline V gene, CDR1 is KGHSH and CDR2 is LQKENI. V shed 6 bases and J shed 5 bases, with 7 bases lying between them. Here the CDR3 reads CASSPEETQYF. The CDR3 region has the DNA TGTGCCAGCTCCCCCGAGGAGACCCAGTACTTC. Together with reference TRBV18 and TRBJ2-5, the CDR3 gives the full variable domain: NAGVMQNPRHLVRRRGQEARLRCSPMKGHSHVYWYRQLPEEGLKFMVYLQKENIIDESGMPKERFSAEFPKEGPSILRIQQVVRGDSAAYFCASSPEETQYFGPGTRLLVL.

The CDR3 spells CASSADRGASTDTQYF. The CDR3, as DNA: TGTGCCAGCAGTGCCGACAGGGGGGCGAGCACAGATACGCAGTATTTT. The chain couples TRBV6-4 to TRBJ2-3; 9 nucleotides match TRBD1. The ends lost 4 bases at V and 0 bases at J; junction bases unmatched: 5. CDR1 MRHNA and CDR2 SNTAGT come from the germline V gene. The CDR3 runs 16 residues.

This clone was recorded only once. V gene TRBV27 combines with J gene TRBJ2-3, with 8 bases identical to TRBD2. Germline V CDR1 and CDR2: MNHEY, SMNVEV (reference sequence). This CDR3 spans 16 amino acids. V gave up 2 bases and J gave up 3 bases; unmatched junction bases: 7. The CDR3 DNA is TGTGCCAGCAGTTTACGGGGCGGGAGGATGACAGATACGCAGTATTTT. Encoded protein: CASSLRGGRMTDTQYF.

This chain links TRBV19 with TRBJ1-5; tentative D call: TRBD1 (5 bases). V dropped 7 bases and J dropped 6 bases, with 13 bases sitting between them. Germline V gene data show CDR1 as LNHDA and CDR2 as SQIVND (reference sequence). CDR3 length equals 13 residues. The DNA of the CDR3 is TGTGCCAGTACAGGGCAGGGTGGTCAGCCCCAGCATTTT. The encoded protein is CASTGQGGQPQHF.

The chain joins TRBV6-1 to TRBJ1-1; TRBD1 agrees at 7 bases. In germline, CDR1 is MNHNS, CDR2 SASEGT. V trimming: 6 bases; J trimming: 7 bases; junction bases outside the gene matches: 8. The CDR3 is made up of 13 amino acids. The chain's CDR3 is CASRLTQGVEAFF. Written as DNA, the CDR3 is TGTGCCAGCAGGTTAACTCAGGGGGTTGAAGCTTTCTTT.

The chain uses TRBV11-2 and TRBJ2-5; TRBD2 might be the D (6 bases). This CDR3 is 16 amino acids long. Trimming cost V 5 bases and J 2 bases, with 18 bases left between them. Germline values: CDR1 SGHAT, CDR2 FQNNGV. The CDR3 DNA is TGTGCCAGCAGCACTAGGATTTTAGGAGGGCAAGAGACCCAGTACTTC. Amino acids: CASSTRILGGQETQYF.

The chain recombines TRBV2 with TRBJ2-2; D remains unclear. This CDR3 spans 13 amino acids. Germline V gives CDR1 SNHLY, CDR2 FYNNEI. V lost 7 bases to trimming and J lost 1 base, with 7 bases between them. CDR3 sequence (DNA): TGTGCCAGCACCCTGAGGAACACCGGGGAGCTGTTTTTT. Residues: CASTLRNTGELFF.

V and J are TRBV5-1 and TRBJ2-1; 9 nucleotides agree with TRBD2. The length of the CDR3 is 15 residues. The junction had 5 bases not matched to a gene; V was cut back by 2 bases and J by 5 bases. Germline CDR1 reads SGHRS; CDR2 reads YFSETQ. The CDR3 is CASSFGTSQDNEQFF. The CDR3 nucleotides are TGCGCCAGCAGCTTCGGGACTAGCCAGGACAATGAGCAGTTCTTC.

The chain has TRBV7-6 and TRBJ2-7; 13 nucleotides match TRBD2. This CDR3 spans 22 amino acids. Trimming at V came to 2 bases and at J to 1 base, leaving 20 bases not matched to a gene. Germline CDR1 reads SGHVS; CDR2 reads FNYEAQ. Here the CDR3 reads CASSLPTGTVGLAGVWSYEQYF. The CDR3, as DNA: TGTGCCAGCAGCTTACCTACAGGGACAGTAGGACTAGCGGGAGTTTGGTCCTACGAGCAGTACTTC.

The chain has TRBV19 and TRBJ1-2; D might be TRBD1 (5 bases). CDR3 length: 14 residues. V was trimmed by 2 bases and J by 7 bases, leaving 14 bases between them. CDR1 is LNHDA, CDR2 SQIVND, per germline (reference sequence). The CDR3 DNA reads TGTGCCAGTAGTATACTTCAGGGAGGCTCTGGCTACACCTTC. Translated: CASSILQGGSGYTF.

The chain links TRBV21-1 to TRBJ1-5. TRBV21-1 is given as a pseudogene. This CDR3 has 15 amino acids. This CDR3 reads CASRSGEQSHQPQHF. The CDR3, as DNA: TGTGCCAGCAGATCCGGGGAACAGTCGCATCAGCCCCAGCATTTT.

In this sample, this clone turned up a few times. The chain is built from TRBV25-1 and TRBJ2-7; the D gene is possibly TRBD1 (6 bases). V was shortened by 6 bases and J by 5 bases, with 14 bases between the two germline ends. Per the germline V gene, CDR1 is MGHDK and CDR2 is SYGVNS. This CDR3 has 13 amino acids. This chain's CDR3 is CASRDPGDDEQYF. DNA of the CDR3: TGTGCCAGCAGGGATCCAGGGGACGACGAGCAGTACTTC.

The CDR3 is CASSIAGTEAYEQYF. The CDR3 bases are TGTGCCAGTAGTATAGCCGGGACAGAAGCCTACGAGCAGTACTTC. The V call is TRBV19, the J call TRBJ2-7, with TRBD1 identical over 7 bases. This CDR3 spans 15 amino acids. J lost 2 bases, V lost 1 base, and 5 bases had no gene match. Germline CDR1 is LNHDA and CDR2 is SQIVND (reference sequence).